This T cell receptor (beta chain) was sequenced in a study of CD8 T cells in Susac syndrome. Note on this clonotype: Its antigen is undetermined.

Whole-study results and caveats: It was acknowledged in the study that its TCR sequencing and HLA analysis involved a relatively small number of individuals.

The V gene lost 2 bases and the J gene lost 0 bases, with 8 bases spanning the gap. Germline V gene data show CDR1 as LGHNA and CDR2 as YSLEER. There are 16 residues in the CDR3. It was with random hexamers that roughly 0.45 to 1 ug RNA was reverse transcribed. With immunoSEQ multiplex PCR, TCR beta CDR3 was amplified across 54 Vbeta and 13 Jbeta. TCRdb processed the immunoSEQ multiplex PCR reads anew with MiXCR; each CDR3 protein has one entry. The sample holds around 190,000 distinct CDR3 sequences, about 95% seen once. TCR beta sequencing covered blood CD8+ and CD4+ T cells. Healthy donors acted as controls, with matching for age and sex.

The chain is built from TRBV4-3 and TRBJ2-6; D is undetermined. The sequenced material came from CD4+ T cells from PBMCs. The origin of this receptor is a human donor in good health. CDR3 coding DNA: TGCGCCAGCAGCCAATACGGACCCTCTGGGGCCAACGTCCTGACTTTC. As protein: CASSQYGPSGANVLTF.